This is a list of T cell receptor beta chains from one sample in a study of shared clonotypes between healthy human individuals. Sequencing was performed with immunoSEQ multiplex PCR; in TCRdb, only in-frame clones are kept and a portion is missing. The sample contains 550,000 to 750,000 clones, roughly 96% of which appear only once. Sequencing input: naive CD8+ T cells sorted from blood. All receptors come from a woman aged 25 to 45 in good health. CDR3s include the opening cysteine and the closing phenylalanine or tryptophan. D genes are given only for firm matches. Clone size is shown for a subset of rows, as once, few, many or a class of expanded clone.

length	D	size	J	V	DNA	CDR3
16	NA	NA	TRBJ2-7	TRBV13	TGTGCCAGCAGCTTACCCACCTCCCAAACAGGCTACGAGCAGTACTTC	CASSLPTSQTGYEQYF
15	NA	NA	TRBJ2-1	TRBV7-7	TGTGCCAGCAGCCACGACCGGAGCTCCTACAATGAGCAGTTCTTC	CASSHDRSSYNEQFF
14	NA	NA	TRBJ2-5	TRBV7-9	TGTGCCAGCAGCTCGACACACCCGGACGAGACCCAGTACTTC	CASSSTHPDETQYF
14	TRBD1	NA	TRBJ1-2	TRBV7-2	TGTGCCAGCAGCTTAGGACAGGGGGACTATGGCTACACCTTC	CASSLGQGDYGYTF
15	NA	NA	TRBJ1-1	TRBV6-1	TGTGCCAGCAGTGAAGCGCGCAGGGGCGGCACTGAAGCTTTCTTT	CASSEARRGGTEAFF
14	NA	once	TRBJ2-3	TRBV9	TGTGCCAGCAGCGTAGAGTGGGGCACAGATACGCAGTATTTT	CASSVEWGTDTQYF
14	NA	NA	TRBJ2-3	TRBV13	TGTGCCAGCAGCTTAGTTGCTGATTTAGATACGCAGTATTTT	CASSLVADLDTQYF
14	TRBD2	NA	TRBJ2-7	TRBV27	TGTGCCAGTCGACTAGCGGGGGCTTCCTACGAGCAGTACTTC	CASRLAGASYEQYF
20	NA	NA	TRBJ2-3	TRBV29-1	TGCAGCGTTGAAGGATATGCCCAGAGTACACAGGGACGCCGCACAGATACGCAGTATTTT	CSVEGYAQSTQGRRTDTQYF
15	NA	once	TRBJ2-7	TRBV27	TGTGCCACTCAGTTGGTGGGCAGGAACTCCTACGAGCAGTACTTC	CATQLVGRNSYEQYF
15	NA	NA	TRBJ2-2	TRBV13	TGTGCCAGCAGCTTAGGACGAAGGGTGACCGGGGAGCTGTTTTTT	CASSLGRRVTGELFF
13	NA	NA	TRBJ2-7	TRBV5-1	TGCGCCAGCAGTCAGGGGCCGCAATACGAGCAGTACTTC	CASSQGPQYEQYF
13	NA	few	TRBJ1-2	TRBV19	TGTGCCACTAAAGTCCAGGATAACTATGGCTACACCTTC	CATKVQDNYGYTF
13	TRBD1	NA	TRBJ2-7	TRBV28	TGTGCCAGCTCACAGGGGAGCTCCTACGAGCAGTACTTC	CASSQGSSYEQYF
13	NA	NA	TRBJ1-1	TRBV29-1	TGCAGCCTACAATTGGGGGGGAACACTGAAGCTTTCTTT	CSLQLGGNTEAFF
18	TRBD1	NA	TRBJ2-2	TRBV28	TGTGCCAGCAGTACCCACGAAACAGGGGCCCCGAACACCGGGGAGCTGTTTTTT	CASSTHETGAPNTGELFF
15	NA	NA	TRBJ2-2	TRBV19	TGTGCCAGTAGTGGCGGGACCACGAACACCGGGGAGCTGTTTTTT	CASSGGTTNTGELFF
14	NA	NA	TRBJ1-1	TRBV7-8	TGTGCCAGCCACATAGGGCAGGGCGTAACGGAAGCTTTCTTT	CASHIGQGVTEAFF
15	NA	NA	TRBJ1-4	TRBV9	TGTGCCAGCAGCGTAGGAGGGTCAACTAATGAAAAACTGTTTTTT	CASSVGGSTNEKLFF
15	NA	NA	TRBJ2-7	TRBV4-2	TGTGCCAGCAGCCAAGAAGAACAGGCGGGATACGAGCAGTACTTC	CASSQEEQAGYEQYF
16	NA	NA	TRBJ2-1	TRBV10-3	TGTGCCATCAGTGAGTCGCAAGGGAGCTCCTACAATGAGCAGTTCTTC	CAISESQGSSYNEQFF
14	NA	NA	TRBJ1-2	TRBV28	TGTGCCAGCAGTTTATGGCTGGCAGGCGATGGCTACACCTTC	CASSLWLAGDGYTF
16	TRBD2	NA	TRBJ2-1	TRBV4-2	TGTGCCAGCAGCCAAGATGGTGTCTTCGGGGGGAATGAGCAGTTCTTC	CASSQDGVFGGNEQFF
17	NA	once	TRBJ2-3	TRBV28	TGTGCCAGCAGTCTGTTACTCCGGGGCCGGGGGACAGATACGCAGTATTTT	CASSLLLRGRGTDTQYF
14	NA	NA	TRBJ2-1	TRBV19	TGTGCCAGTCACGGGACTCTTAGCTACAATGAGCAGTTCTTC	CASHGTLSYNEQFF
12	NA	NA	TRBJ1-1	TRBV6-6	TGTGCCAGCAGTTCATACAGGTTAGAAGCTTTCTTT	CASSSYRLEAFF
15	NA	NA	TRBJ2-1	TRBV28	TGTGCCAGCAGTCCCGGGACGGTCGGGAAGAATGAGCAGTTCTTC	CASSPGTVGKNEQFF
11	NA	NA	TRBJ2-1	TRBV7-6	TGTGCCAGCAGCCCCGGGGGTGAGCAGTTCTTC	CASSPGGEQFF
15	NA	NA	TRBJ2-3	TRBV19	TGTGCCAGTCAGACATTCAGGGGAAACACAGATACGCAGTATTTT	CASQTFRGNTDTQYF
15	NA	once	TRBJ2-7	TRBV18	TGTGCCAGCTCACCGGGGGACTTTAGGTTCTACGAGCAGTACTTC	CASSPGDFRFYEQYF
15	TRBD1	NA	TRBJ1-1	TRBV15	TGTGCCACCAGCAGAACAGGGGAAATGAACACTGAAGCTTTCTTT	CATSRTGEMNTEAFF
14	NA	NA	TRBJ2-7	TRBV28	TGTGCCAGCAGTTTAGAGGGGGAAGCCTACGAGCAGTACTTC	CASSLEGEAYEQYF
15	NA	NA	TRBJ1-2	TRBV5-4	TGTGCCAGCAGCTCCCGACAAGCGACTAACTATGGCTACACCTTC	CASSSRQATNYGYTF
15	NA	NA	TRBJ1-5	TRBV19	TGTGCCAGTAGTATCTTGTACGGGGGCAATCAGCCCCAGCATTTT	CASSILYGGNQPQHF
13	NA	NA	TRBJ2-7	TRBV9	TGTGCCAGCAGCGCTTCGGGAACCTACGAGCAGTACTTC	CASSASGTYEQYF
17	NA	once	TRBJ2-7	TRBV7-8	TGTGCCAGCAGCTATATCCCCACAGGGACAATTACCTACGAGCAGTACTTC	CASSYIPTGTITYEQYF
14	NA	NA	TRBJ2-7	TRBV28	TGTGCCAGCAGTTTAACCAGGCTAACCTACGAGCAGTACTTC	CASSLTRLTYEQYF
15	NA	NA	TRBJ2-5	TRBV6-5	TGTGCCAGCAGTTCAACGCAGGGTACCCAAGAGACCCAGTACTTC	CASSSTQGTQETQYF
13	NA	NA	TRBJ2-7	TRBV19	TGTGCCAGTAGTATAGCCCTCACCTACGAGCAGTACTTC	CASSIALTYEQYF
14	NA	NA	TRBJ2-7	TRBV6-5	TGTGCCAGCAGTTACTCGGAAGGGGCTGGGGAGCAGTACTTC	CASSYSEGAGEQYF
14	TRBD1	NA	TRBJ2-7	TRBV27	TGTGCCAGCAGTTTATCGAGGACAGGGCCCGAGCAGTACTTC	CASSLSRTGPEQYF
10	NA	NA	TRBJ2-7	TRBV27	TGTGCCAGCGGGTTCTACGAGCAGTACTTC	CASGFYEQYF
17	NA	NA	TRBJ2-1	TRBV9	TGTGCCAGCAGCGCTCGCCGGAACACTGGACGCTACAATGAGCAGTTCTTC	CASSARRNTGRYNEQFF
13	NA	NA	TRBJ1-2	TRBV6-5	TGTGCCAGCGGGCCAGGGACTGGCTATGGCTACACCTTC	CASGPGTGYGYTF
14	TRBD1	NA	TRBJ2-7	TRBV19	TGTGCCAGTAGCCCGGGACAGTATTCCTACGAGCAGTACTTC	CASSPGQYSYEQYF
12	NA	NA	TRBJ2-1	TRBV29-1	TGCAGCGTCCTCGACAGTTACAATGAGCAGTTCTTC	CSVLDSYNEQFF
14	NA	NA	TRBJ2-2	TRBV19	TGTGCCAGTAGTATTGGACAGCACACCGGGGAGCTGTTTTTT	CASSIGQHTGELFF
15	NA	NA	TRBJ1-1	TRBV5-1	TGCGCCAGCAGCGGTGGCTTTAAATGGCAGGGACGAGCTTTCTTT	CASSGGFKWQGRAFF
13	NA	once	TRBJ2-4	TRBV5-6	TGTGCCAGCAGCCACTCGCCTAGTCCCCGTCAGTACTTC	CASSHSPSPRQYF
13	TRBD1	NA	TRBJ2-2	TRBV27	TGTGCCAGCACAGGGGGCGCCGGCGGGGAGCTGTTTTTT	CASTGGAGGELFF